Listed below are T cell receptor beta chains from one sample, sequenced in a study of cytomegalovirus exposure and HLA in healthy donors. TCRdb's table, derived via immunoSEQ multiplex PCR, lists solely in-frame clones and lacks some. The listing contains about 110,000 clones. The sequencing sample was made of PBMCs. Receptors originate from a middle-aged man in good health and CMV-seropositive. The CDR3 runs from the conserved cysteine through the conserved F or W. D genes are given only for firm matches. A clone size is listed for some rows: how often the clone was seen (once, few, many), or a class if it is expanded.

j_gene,abundance,d_gene,v_gene,CDR3aa,CDR3nt
TRBJ1-6,-,-,TRBV5-6,CASSFAGMASPLHF,TGTGCCAGCAGCTTCGCAGGGATGGCTTCACCCCTCCACTTT
TRBJ2-4,-,-,TRBV5-1,CASIQGAKNIQYF,TGCGCCAGCATACAGGGAGCCAAAAACATTCAGTACTTC
TRBJ2-7,-,-,TRBV19,CASSIASSYEQYF,TGTGCCAGTAGTATCGCTAGCAGCTACGAGCAGTACTTC
TRBJ2-6,-,-,TRBV15,CASSPSGSGANVLTF,TGTGCCTCCTCCCCTTCCGGCTCTGGGGCCAACGTCCTGACTTTC
TRBJ2-3,-,TRBD2,TRBV7-9,CASSSRRLAGGGTDTQYF,TGTGCCAGCAGCTCACGCCGACTAGCGGGAGGGGGCACAGATACGCAGTATTTT
TRBJ1-4,-,-,TRBV19,CASSIGPRGEKLFF,TGTGCCAGTAGTATCGGTCCCCGAGGTGAAAAACTGTTTTTT
TRBJ1-1,-,TRBD1,TRBV6-5,CASSYPGQGATEAFF,TGTGCCAGCAGTTACCCGGGACAGGGGGCCACTGAAGCTTTCTTT
TRBJ2-7,-,-,TRBV2,CASSTSYEQYF,TGTGCCAGCAGTACCTCCTACGAGCAGTACTTC
TRBJ1-6,-,-,TRBV30,CAWRVGGPSYNSPLHF,TGTGCCTGGAGAGTTGGCGGGCCTTCCTATAATTCACCCCTCCACTTT
TRBJ2-5,-,-,TRBV7-9,CASDSGLEETQYF,TGTGCCAGCGACTCGGGACTCGAAGAGACCCAGTACTTC
TRBJ2-1,-,TRBD1,TRBV5-6,CASRDPGQGDNEQFF,TGTGCCAGCAGGGACCCGGGACAGGGTGACAATGAGCAGTTCTTC
TRBJ2-3,-,-,TRBV11-2,CASSLLGDTQYF,TGTGCCAGCAGCTTACTCGGAGATACGCAGTATTTT
TRBJ1-5,-,TRBD1,TRBV15,CATSRGEGAWQPQHF,TGTGCCACCAGCAGAGGTGAGGGGGCGTGGCAGCCCCAGCATTTT
TRBJ2-7,medium-sized,-,TRBV7-9,CASSTRDIGAYEQYF,TGTGCCAGCAGCACACGGGACATAGGGGCCTACGAGCAGTACTTC
TRBJ2-3,-,-,TRBV5-4,CASSGMQATQYF,TGTGCCAGCAGCGGAATGCAGGCCACGCAGTATTTT
TRBJ2-5,-,-,TRBV7-9,CASSGPDTQETQYF,TGTGCCAGCAGCGGCCCGGACACGCAAGAGACCCAGTACTTC
TRBJ2-5,-,-,TRBV21-1,CASSHGTDQETQYF,TGTGCCAGCAGCCACGGGACAGACCAAGAGACCCAGTACTTC
TRBJ2-2,-,-,TRBV9,CASSLLITGELFF,TGTGCCAGCAGCCTCCTAATAACCGGGGAGCTGTTCTTT